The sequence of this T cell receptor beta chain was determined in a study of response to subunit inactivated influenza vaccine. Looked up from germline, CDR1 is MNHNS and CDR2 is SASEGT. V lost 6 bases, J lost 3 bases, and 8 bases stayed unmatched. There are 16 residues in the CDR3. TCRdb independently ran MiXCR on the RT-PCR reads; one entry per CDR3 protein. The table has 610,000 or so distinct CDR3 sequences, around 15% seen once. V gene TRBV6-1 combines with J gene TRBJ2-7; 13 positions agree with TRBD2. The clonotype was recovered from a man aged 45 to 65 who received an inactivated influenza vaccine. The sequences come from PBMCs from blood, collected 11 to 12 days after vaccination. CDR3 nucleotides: TGTGCCAGCAGGTCCCCGGGACTAGCGGGGAGCTACGAGCAGTACTTC. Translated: CASRSPGLAGSYEQYF.